This entry lists 28 T cell receptor beta chains sequenced from one sample in a study of blood T cell repertoires in COVID-19 (dated by TCRdb to about 2020). Libraries were built with the immunoSEQ multiplex PCR assay. Not all clones reach the TCRdb copy of this immuneACCESS table, which keeps in-frame sequences only. Checked studies attribute under half of the gap to unresolved V genes and leave the rest unexplained. The sample records about 15,000 clones, roughly 75% of which are singletons. The top ten hold about 20% of the sample. Specimen: peripheral blood. The receptor set was obtained from a man aged 60-69 years with active or convalescent COVID-19.

The chain employs TRBV10-3 and TRBJ1-1; perhaps TRBD1 as D (5 bases). There are 15 residues in the CDR3. Germline CDR1 reads ENHRY; CDR2 reads SYGVKD. The V and J ends lost 2 bases and 4 bases respectively, with 14 bases between them. The CDR3 reads CAISERGTARTEAFF. CDR3 nucleotides: TGTGCCATCAGTGAGCGGGGGACGGCCCGCACTGAAGCTTTCTTT.

The chain joins TRBV19 to TRBJ2-7; D is uncertain. V was shortened by 3 bases and J by 3 bases, with 9 bases between the two germline ends. Germline V gene sequence: CDR1 LNHDA, CDR2 SQIVND (reference sequence). CDR3 length: 13 residues. CDR3 nucleotides: TGTGCCAGTAGTATTAACCACGGCTACGAGCAGTACTTC. Translation: CASSINHGYEQYF.

The gene calls are TRBV13 and TRBJ1-2, with no clear D. V lost 5 bases to trimming and J lost 0 bases, with 7 bases between them. Per the germline V gene, CDR1 is PRHDT and CDR2 is FYEKMQ (reference sequence). There are 13 residues in the CDR3. CDR3 DNA sequence: TGTGCCAGCAGCCCTGGAGCTAACTATGGCTACACCTTC. Amino acids: CASSPGANYGYTF.

The chain carries TRBV10-3 and TRBJ1-1, with no clear D. Trimming took 6 bases from V and 4 from J, leaving 9 bases between them. The CDR3 is 12 residues long. In germline, CDR1 is ENHRY, CDR2 SYGVKD. CDR3 nucleotides: TGTGCCATCAGCGGGGTGGCCACTGAAGCTTTCTTT. Translated: CAISGVATEAFF.

The chain is built from TRBV29-1 and TRBJ1-4; no definite D call. Deletions cut 6 bases from V and 4 bases from J, with 12 bases between. CDR3 length: 13 amino acids. The germline CDR1 and CDR2 sequences are SQVTM and ANQGSEA. In DNA, the CDR3 is TGCAGCGTCGTGGAACAGTTTAATGAAAAACTGTTTTTT. It encodes CSVVEQFNEKLFF.

The V and J genes are TRBV11-2 and TRBJ1-1; 7 positions match TRBD1. The germline gives CDR1 SGHAT, CDR2 FQNNGV. Trimming at V came to 5 bases and at J to 4 bases, leaving 7 bases not matched to a gene. This CDR3 has 14 amino acids. CDR3 sequence: CASSPDRFGTEAFF. The CDR3 region has the DNA TGTGCCAGCAGCCCGGACAGGTTTGGCACTGAAGCTTTCTTT.

This chain joins TRBV2 and TRBJ2-3, with D perhaps TRBD1 (5 bases). The ends were cut back, 7 bases at V and 4 bases at J, with 15 bases in the middle. This CDR3 is 14 amino acids long. CDR1 SNHLY and CDR2 FYNNEI come from the germline V gene. CDR3 in amino acids: CASKAGQGPDTQYF. The CDR3 DNA reads TGTGCCAGCAAGGCCGGGCAGGGCCCAGATACGCAGTATTTT.

This clone was recorded a few times. This sequence joins TRBV2 and TRBJ1-6, with unresolved D. The V and J ends lost 6 bases and 4 bases respectively, with 7 bases between them. The V gene's germline CDR1 is SNHLY and CDR2 FYNNEI. CDR3 length equals 13 residues. The CDR3 DNA sequence: TGTGCCAGCAGAGAACAGTATAATTCACCCCTCCACTTT. This sequence encodes CASREQYNSPLHF.

This chain links TRBV19 with TRBJ2-1; D may be TRBD2 (5 bases). Germline lookup yields CDR1 LNHDA and CDR2 SQIVND (reference sequence). V lost 6 bases to trimming and J lost 5 bases, with 11 bases between them. The CDR3 is made up of 13 amino acids. The CDR3 DNA is TGTGCCAGTAGGTCAGCGGACGACAATGAGCAGTTCTTC. It encodes CASRSADDNEQFF.

The CDR3 spells CASSVRGRAAETQYF. CDR3 in DNA: TGTGCCAGCAGCGTGAGAGGGAGGGCCGCAGAGACCCAGTACTTC. The V and J genes are TRBV9 and TRBJ2-5; 7 bases are a match to TRBD2. The CDR3 spans 15 residues. The germline V gene encodes CDR1 SGDLS and CDR2 YYNGEE. The junction had 8 bases not matched to a gene; V was cut back by 2 bases and J by 4 bases.

The chain uses TRBV3-1 (or the pseudogene TRBV3-2) and TRBJ1-2; unclear D gene. V was trimmed by 1 base and J by 5 bases, leaving 14 bases between them. CDR3 length: 15 amino acids. Germline CDR1 is LGHDT and CDR2 is YNNKEL (reference sequence). CDR3 coding DNA: TGTGCCAGCAGCCAAGGAGGGCAAGCTCGGTATGGCTACACCTTC. Translation: CASSQGGQARYGYTF.

This clone came up a few times. The chain recombines TRBV30 with TRBJ2-7; 8 bases line up with TRBD2. Germline V gives CDR1 GTSNPN, CDR2 SVGIG (reference sequence). The CDR3 is 15 residues long. V dropped 4 bases and J dropped 0; count of bases not matched to a gene: 8. This CDR3 is CAWTVAGFSSYEQYF. The DNA for the CDR3 is TGTGCCTGGACAGTAGCGGGGTTTAGCTCCTACGAGCAGTACTTC.

The V and J genes are TRBV29-1 and TRBJ1-1, with D perhaps TRBD1 (5 bases). Trimming removed 7 bases at V and 7 bases at J, with 10 bases between. This CDR3 is 10 amino acids long. CDR1 is SQVTM, CDR2 ANQGSEA, per germline. CDR3 coding DNA: TGCAGCGGGGGGAGGAGTGAAGCTTTCTTT. Translation gives CSGGRSEAFF.

The chain has TRBV20-1 and TRBJ1-2, with D possibly TRBD1 on 5 matching bases. Looked up from germline, CDR1 is DFQATT and CDR2 is SNEGSKA (reference sequence). This CDR3 has 10 amino acids. V was trimmed by 6 bases and J by 8 bases, leaving 10 bases between them. The CDR3 here is CSAPQGGYTF. CDR3 DNA sequence: TGCAGTGCGCCCCAGGGCGGCTACACCTTC.

The chain links TRBV7-9 to TRBJ2-3, with 10 bases lining up with TRBD2. CDR1 SEHNR and CDR2 FQNEAQ come from the germline V gene (reference sequence). Germline trimming cut 3 bases from V and 4 bases from J; bases unmatched to any gene: 10. The CDR3 has 17 residues. Here the CDR3 DNA reads TGTGCCAGCAGCTTCGCGCTCGGGACTAGCGATGCAGATACGCAGTATTTT. Translated: CASSFALGTSDADTQYF.

The V and J genes are TRBV7-9 and TRBJ2-7; the match to TRBD2 covers 15 bases. The V segment lost 4 bases and the J segment 0 bases; nucleotides outside the gene matches: 4. CDR1 SEHNR and CDR2 FQNEAQ come from the germline V gene (reference sequence). The CDR3 consists of 17 residues. DNA for the CDR3: TGTGCCAGCAGCTCCGGGACTAGCGGGAGGAGCTCCTACGAGCAGTACTTC. It encodes CASSSGTSGRSSYEQYF.

This clone occurred a few times. Here the CDR3 reads CASSLIGGASYEQYF. CDR3 sequence (DNA): TGTGCCAGCAGCTTAATAGGGGGGGCCTCCTACGAGCAGTACTTC. The V gene is TRBV7-8, the J gene TRBJ2-7, with D possibly being TRBD2 (7 bases). With 2 bases removed from V and 0 bases from J, the gap between germline ends came to 11 bases. CDR3 size: 15 residues. From germline, CDR1 is SGHVS and CDR2 FQNEAQ.

The chain joins TRBV28 to TRBJ1-2; TRBD1 matches 8 bases. V lost 4 bases to trimming and J lost 2 bases; unmatched junction nucleotides: 6. The CDR3 contains 15 residues. In germline, CDR1 is MDHEN, CDR2 SYDVKM. In DNA, the CDR3 is TGTGCCAGCAGTTCCCAGGGGGCCTTCAACTATGGCTACACCTTC. Its protein is CASSSQGAFNYGYTF.

The rearrangement uses TRBV14 and TRBJ1-2; 7 positions match TRBD1. Germline-derived CDR1 and CDR2 are SGHDN and FVKESK. V lost 3 bases, J lost 6 bases, and 4 bases stayed unmatched. CDR3 length: 13 amino acids. The CDR3 loop is CASSHRQGDGYTF. Here the CDR3 DNA reads TGTGCCAGCAGCCACAGACAGGGAGATGGCTACACCTTC.

The V call is TRBV4-1, the J call TRBJ2-5, with D perhaps matching TRBD2 (6 bases). There are 16 residues in the CDR3. Trimming shortened V by 5 bases and J by 1 base, and 17 bases separated the two germline ends. CDR1 and CDR2 (germline): MGHRA, YSYEKL. The CDR3 DNA reads as TGCGCCAGCAGCTTTTCGATGGCAGCGGGCCAAGAGACCCAGTACTTC. The encoded protein is CASSFSMAAGQETQYF.

V usage is TRBV27 and J usage is TRBJ1-1; D is perhaps TRBD1 (6 bases). Trimming took off 8 bases at V and 8 bases at J, with 15 bases between the two ends. The CDR3 is made up of 12 amino acids. From germline, CDR1 is MNHEY and CDR2 SMNVEV (reference sequence). This CDR3 reads CASYRGGREAFF. Written as DNA, the CDR3 is TGTGCCAGCTATAGGGGGGGGCGGGAAGCTTTCTTT.

Written as DNA, the CDR3 is TGTGCCAGCAGCTCTTCGACTCTCCGTGCTAGCACAGATACGCAGTATTTT. This codes for CASSSSTLRASTDTQYF. The chain employs TRBV11-2 and TRBJ2-3; D uncertain. The CDR3 spans 17 residues. CDR1 SGHAT and CDR2 FQNNGV come from the germline V gene. V was shortened by 4 bases and J by 0 bases, with 17 bases between the two germline ends.

This chain uses TRBV27 with TRBJ2-7; possibly TRBD1 for D (5 bases). The CDR3 is 13 residues long. Germline V gene lookup returns CDR1 MNHEY and CDR2 SMNVEV (reference sequence). The V end lost 2 bases, the J end lost 5 bases, and 10 bases lay between the germline ends. CDR3 sequence: CASSLAGPHEQYF. Here the CDR3 DNA reads TGTGCCAGCAGTTTAGCAGGGCCCCACGAGCAGTACTTC.

The rearrangement links TRBV19 to TRBJ2-5; 10 bases agree with TRBD2. Germline assignment: CDR1 LNHDA and CDR2 SQIVND (reference sequence). Unmatched junction bases numbered 7, after V lost 5 bases and J lost 4 bases. The CDR3 sequence is 15 residues long. The chain's CDR3 is CASSALAGVSETQYF. CDR3 in DNA: TGTGCCAGTAGTGCTCTAGCGGGAGTATCAGAGACCCAGTACTTC.

Only one count was recorded for this clone. The rearrangement joins TRBV2 to TRBJ2-1, with a possible D match to TRBD2 (6 bases). V was cut by 2 bases and J by 13 bases, with 18 bases left in between. CDR1 and CDR2 (germline): SNHLY, FYNNEI. The CDR3 extends over 14 amino acids. The DNA of the CDR3 is TGTGCCAGCAGTGAAAAGGTGCCGGGAGTCAGACAGTTCTTC. It codes for CASSEKVPGVRQFF. Together with reference TRBV2 and TRBJ2-1, the CDR3 gives the full variable domain: EPEVTQTPSHQVTQMGQEVILRCVPISNHLYFYWYRQILGQKVEFLVSFYNNEISEKSEIFDDQFSVERPDGSNFTLKIRSTKLEDSAMYFCASSEKVPGVRQFFGPGTRLTVL.

The gene calls are TRBV29-1 and TRBJ2-5, with TRBD2 matching 8 bases. The V gene's germline CDR1 is SQVTM and CDR2 ANQGSEA. V was pared by 6 bases and J by 3 bases, with 9 bases of the junction left unmatched. The CDR3 has 14 residues. The CDR3 coding sequence is TGCAGCGTCTCCTCGGGACTAGTAAAAGAGACCCAGTACTTC. Protein: CSVSSGLVKETQYF.

The CDR3 region is CASSVTSRTSANNEQFF. CDR3 nucleotide sequence: TGTGCCAGCAGCGTTACCTCCAGGACTAGCGCGAACAATGAGCAGTTCTTC. The chain recombines TRBV9 with TRBJ2-1; 9 bases are a match to TRBD2. The V gene end was trimmed by 2 bases and the J gene end by 5 bases; junction bases not matched to a gene: 11. The CDR3 has 17 residues. The germline V gene has CDR1 SGDLS and CDR2 YYNGEE.

The chain is built from TRBV6-5 and TRBJ1-1; possible D gene TRBD1, 5 bases. Germline V CDR1 and CDR2: MNHEY, SVGAGI. The V end was cut by 10 bases, the J end by 1 base, with 16 bases between. CDR3 length: 14 amino acids. The CDR3: CATPPGPPNTEAFF. In nucleotides, the CDR3 is TGTGCCACCCCCCCAGGGCCACCGAACACTGAAGCTTTCTTT.